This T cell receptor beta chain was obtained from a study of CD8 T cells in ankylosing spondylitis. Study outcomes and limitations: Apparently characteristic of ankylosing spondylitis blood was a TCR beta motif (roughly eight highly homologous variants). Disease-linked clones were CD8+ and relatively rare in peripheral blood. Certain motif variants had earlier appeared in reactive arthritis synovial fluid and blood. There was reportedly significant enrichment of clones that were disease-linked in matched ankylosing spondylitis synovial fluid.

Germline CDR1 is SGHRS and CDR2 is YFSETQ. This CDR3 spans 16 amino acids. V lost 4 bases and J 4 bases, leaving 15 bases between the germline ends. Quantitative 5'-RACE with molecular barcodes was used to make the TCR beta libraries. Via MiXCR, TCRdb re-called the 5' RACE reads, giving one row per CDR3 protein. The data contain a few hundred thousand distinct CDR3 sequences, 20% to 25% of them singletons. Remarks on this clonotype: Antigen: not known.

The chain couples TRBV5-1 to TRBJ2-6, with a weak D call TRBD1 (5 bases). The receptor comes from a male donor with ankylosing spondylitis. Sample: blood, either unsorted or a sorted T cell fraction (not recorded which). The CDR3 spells CASSPSMGPGANVLTF. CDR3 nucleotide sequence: TGCGCCAGCAGCCCCTCGATGGGGCCCGGGGCCAACGTCCTGACTTTC.